These 16 T cell receptor beta chains share one sample of origin, sequenced in a study of shared clonotypes between healthy human individuals. TCRdb keeps only in-frame clones here, not all; method: immunoSEQ multiplex PCR. The sample has more than 550,000 clones; 80% to 95% are singletons. Specimen: memory CD8+ T cells from PBMCs. Subset denoted: CD45RO+ cells pooled with CCR7-negative TemRA cells. These receptors were obtained from a man between 18 and 35 years old in good health. Some clones in this sample may be carry-over from other donors' samples.

The chain joins TRBV7-9 to TRBJ2-7, with 8 nucleotides matching TRBD1. The CDR3 is 12 residues long. Germline CDR1 SEHNR, CDR2 FQNEAQ (reference sequence). Trimming cost V 5 bases and J 5 bases; bases outside gene matches: 2. The DNA of the CDR3 is TGTGCCAGCAGCCCACAGGGGGACGAGCAGTACTTC. Protein: CASSPQGDEQYF.

The V and J genes are TRBV27 and TRBJ2-7; 9 nucleotides agree with TRBD1. The CDR3 runs to 17 residues. Germline lookup yields CDR1 MNHEY and CDR2 SMNVEV (reference sequence). With V trimmed by 2 bases and J by 3 bases, 11 bases remained unmatched. The CDR3, as DNA: TGTGCCAGCAGTTTAAATTCCCGGACAGGGGTGTTCTACGAGCAGTACTTC. It yields the protein CASSLNSRTGVFYEQYF.

Worth noting for this clone: This sequence is one base from a far larger clone and is likely a read error. The identical CDR3 is also encoded by other nucleotide sequences in the sample. The J gene is TRBJ2-1, the V gene TRBV7-9, with 8 bases aligning to TRBD1. Trimming removed 5 bases from V and 8 bases from J; junction bases left unmatched: 11. This CDR3 has 15 residues. The V gene's germline CDR1 is SEHNR and CDR2 FQNEAQ (reference sequence). The CDR3 DNA follows: TGTGCCAGCAGCCAAGAGGACAGGGAGAGCGATGAGCAGTTCTTC. This translates into CASSQEDRESDEQFF.

This chain connects TRBV30 to TRBJ2-1; 8 nucleotides agree with TRBD1. CDR3 size: 15 residues. The J segment lost 8 bases and the V segment lost 1 base, leaving 10 bases of the junction unmatched. CDR1 is GTSNPN, CDR2 SVGIG, per germline (reference sequence). The CDR3 protein is CAWSAVTSTGDEQFF. DNA of the CDR3: TGTGCCTGGAGTGCCGTGACTTCGACAGGGGATGAGCAGTTCTTC.

The chain is built from TRBV9 and TRBJ1-1; 9 bases match TRBD1. Trimming cost V 0 bases and J 3 bases; bases outside gene matches: 15. This CDR3 region has 19 residues. CDR1 is SGDLS and CDR2 is YYNGEE in the germline V gene. The CDR3 spells CASSVVPITGGAKDTEAFF. In DNA form, the CDR3 reads TGTGCCAGCAGCGTAGTCCCTATAACAGGGGGCGCGAAGGACACTGAAGCTTTCTTT.

J is TRBJ2-3 and V is TRBV27; 9 bases are a match to TRBD1. This CDR3 region has 15 residues. Per the germline V gene, CDR1 is MNHEY and CDR2 is SMNVEV (reference sequence). V shed 6 bases and J 0 bases; nucleotides not matched to a gene: 4. CDR3 protein: CASSEQGASTDTQYF. The CDR3 DNA follows: TGTGCCAGCAGCGAACAGGGGGCCAGCACAGATACGCAGTATTTT.

This sequence joins TRBV7-9 and TRBJ1-1; D gene uncertain. Germline assignment: CDR1 SEHNR and CDR2 FQNEAQ (reference sequence). V was shortened by 4 bases and J by 1 base, with 10 bases between the two germline ends. This CDR3 is built from 14 residues. Here the CDR3 reads CASSSWLSNTEAFF. CDR3 coding DNA: TGTGCCAGCAGCTCTTGGCTCTCGAACACTGAAGCTTTCTTT.

The genes are TRBV19 and TRBJ1-1; 10 bases fit TRBD1. This CDR3 is built from 17 residues. Trimming at V came to 7 bases and at J to 4 bases, leaving 15 bases not matched to a gene. Germline CDR1 and CDR2: LNHDA and SQIVND (reference sequence). The CDR3 is CASTSPWGTGEGTEAFF. The CDR3, as DNA: TGTGCCAGTACCTCACCCTGGGGGACAGGGGAGGGCACTGAAGCTTTCTTT.

This clone has just one count. This sequence joins TRBV18 and TRBJ2-7; tentative D call: TRBD1 (5 bases). This CDR3 region has 13 residues. Germline values: CDR1 KGHSH, CDR2 LQKENI. Trimming left V 3 bases short and J 0 bases short, with 6 bases between. CDR3 nucleotide sequence: TGTGCCAGCTCACCTCAGGGCTCCTACGAGCAGTACTTC. As protein: CASSPQGSYEQYF. Complete variable domain (other parts from reference TRBV18 and TRBJ2-7): NAGVMQNPRHLVRRRGQEARLRCSPMKGHSHVYWYRQLPEEGLKFMVYLQKENIIDESGMPKERFSAEFPKEGPSILRIQQVVRGDSAAYFCASSPQGSYEQYFGPGTRLTVT.

This rearrangement joins TRBV7-9 to TRBJ1-4; TRBD1 might be the D (5 bases). CDR3 length: 18 amino acids. CDR1 is SEHNR and CDR2 is FQNEAQ in the germline V gene (reference sequence). Trimming took off 1 base at V and 8 bases at J, with 23 bases between the two ends. The CDR3 region is CASSLGSGQSMNHEKLFF. The CDR3 DNA reads TGTGCCAGCAGCTTAGGGTCGGGGCAGTCGATGAATCACGAAAAACTGTTTTTT.

V usage is TRBV19 and J usage is TRBJ2-7, with a weak D call TRBD2 (5 bases). The CDR3 is 13 amino acids. From germline, CDR1 is LNHDA and CDR2 SQIVND (reference sequence). V was shortened by 5 bases and J by 7 bases, with 15 bases between the two germline ends. The DNA for the CDR3 is TGTGCCAGTAGTCTAGCAGACGGCACAGAGCAGTACTTC. It encodes CASSLADGTEQYF.

Concerning this clone itself: Additional DNA sequences in this sample encode the identical CDR3. This chain links TRBV30 with TRBJ2-4; D is unclear. Germline CDR1 reads GTSNPN; CDR2 reads SVGIG (reference sequence). Deletions cut 8 bases from V and 2 bases from J, with 25 bases between. The CDR3 has 17 residues. The CDR3 here is CARNNTRLAATKNIQYF. CDR3 in DNA: TGTGCCCGGAACAATACCAGATTGGCAGCCACCAAAAACATTCAGTACTTC.

The chain employs TRBV4-1 and TRBJ1-3, with D maybe TRBD1 (6 bases). The V gene's germline CDR1 is MGHRA and CDR2 YSYEKL. The germline V and J ends were trimmed by 5 bases and 0 bases, with 11 bases remaining between them. The length of the CDR3 is 15 residues. The CDR3 region is CASSATGLSGNTIYF. The CDR3 nucleotides are TGCGCCAGCAGCGCCACAGGGCTCTCTGGAAACACCATATATTTT.

The gene calls are TRBV27 and TRBJ1-2; D unresolved. In germline, CDR1 is MNHEY, CDR2 SMNVEV (reference sequence). CDR3 length: 13 amino acids. Trimming took 6 bases from V and 8 from J, leaving 16 bases between them. CDR3 sequence reads: CASSPWGGWGYTF. The CDR3 nucleotides are TGTGCCAGCAGCCCGTGGGGAGGCTGGGGCTACACCTTC.

The chain combines TRBV9 with TRBJ1-1; D unresolved. Trimming pared 0 bases from V and 0 bases from J, leaving 12 bases between. Germline CDR1 and CDR2: SGDLS and YYNGEE. The CDR3 totals 16 residues. The DNA for the CDR3 is TGTGCCAGCAGCGTAGGGAACCCTCGGATGAACACTGAAGCTTTCTTT. It yields the protein CASSVGNPRMNTEAFF.

V usage is TRBV9 and J usage is TRBJ2-2; D uncertain. This CDR3 region has 12 residues. The germline V gene has CDR1 SGDLS and CDR2 YYNGEE. V was clipped by 3 bases and J by 6 bases, with 6 bases between them. CDR3 residues: CASSAKPGELFF. The CDR3 nucleotides read TGTGCCAGCAGCGCAAAACCCGGGGAGCTGTTTTTT.